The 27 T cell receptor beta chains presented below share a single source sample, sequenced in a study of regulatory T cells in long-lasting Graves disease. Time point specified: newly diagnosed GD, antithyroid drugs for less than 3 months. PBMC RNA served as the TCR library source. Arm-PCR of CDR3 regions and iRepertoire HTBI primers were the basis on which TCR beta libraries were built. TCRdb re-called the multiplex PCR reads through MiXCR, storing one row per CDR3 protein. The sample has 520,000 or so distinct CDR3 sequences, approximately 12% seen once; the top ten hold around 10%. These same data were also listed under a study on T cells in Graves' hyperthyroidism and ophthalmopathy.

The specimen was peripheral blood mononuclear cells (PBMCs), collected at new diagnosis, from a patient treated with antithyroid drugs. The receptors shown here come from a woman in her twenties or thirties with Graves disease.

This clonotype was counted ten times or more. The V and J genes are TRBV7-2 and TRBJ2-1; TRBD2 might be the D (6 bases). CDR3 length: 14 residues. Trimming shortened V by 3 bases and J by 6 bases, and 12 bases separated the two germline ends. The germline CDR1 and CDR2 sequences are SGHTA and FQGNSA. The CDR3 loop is CASSLASASNEQFF. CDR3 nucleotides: TGTGCCAGCAGCTTGGCTAGCGCATCCAATGAGCAGTTCTTC.

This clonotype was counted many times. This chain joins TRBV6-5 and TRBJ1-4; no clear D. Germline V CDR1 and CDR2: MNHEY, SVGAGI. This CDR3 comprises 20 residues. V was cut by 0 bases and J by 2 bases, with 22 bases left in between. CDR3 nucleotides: TGTGCCAGCAGTTACTCGATTTTGGGAGGGCCGGGAAGGACTAATGAAAAACTGTTTTTT. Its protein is CASSYSILGGPGRTNEKLFF.

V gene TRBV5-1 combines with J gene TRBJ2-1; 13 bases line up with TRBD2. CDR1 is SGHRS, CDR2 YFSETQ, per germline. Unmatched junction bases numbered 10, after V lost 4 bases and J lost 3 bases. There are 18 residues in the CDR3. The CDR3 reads CASSAWTSGSGFYNEQFF. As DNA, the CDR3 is TGCGCCAGCAGCGCCTGGACTAGCGGGAGCGGTTTCTACAATGAGCAGTTCTTC.

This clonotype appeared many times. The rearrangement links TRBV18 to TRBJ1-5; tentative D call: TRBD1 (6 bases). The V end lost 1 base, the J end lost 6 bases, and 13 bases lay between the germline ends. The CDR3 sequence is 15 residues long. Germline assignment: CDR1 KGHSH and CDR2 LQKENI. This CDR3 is CASSPLQGTGQPQHF. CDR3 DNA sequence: TGTGCCAGCTCACCACTACAGGGAACGGGTCAGCCCCAGCATTTT. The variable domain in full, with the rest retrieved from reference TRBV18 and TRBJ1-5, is NAGVMQNPRHLVRRRGQEARLRCSPMKGHSHVYWYRQLPEEGLKFMVYLQKENIIDESGMPKERFSAEFPKEGPSILRIQQVVRGDSAAYFCASSPLQGTGQPQHFGDGTRLSIL.

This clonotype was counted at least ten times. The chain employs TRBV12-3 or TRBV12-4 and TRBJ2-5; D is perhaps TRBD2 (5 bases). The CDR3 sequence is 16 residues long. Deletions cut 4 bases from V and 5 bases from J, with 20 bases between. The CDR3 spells CASSSAKEVHGETQYF. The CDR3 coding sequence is TGTGCCAGCAGTTCCGCTAAGGAGGTACATGGGGAGACCCAGTACTTC.

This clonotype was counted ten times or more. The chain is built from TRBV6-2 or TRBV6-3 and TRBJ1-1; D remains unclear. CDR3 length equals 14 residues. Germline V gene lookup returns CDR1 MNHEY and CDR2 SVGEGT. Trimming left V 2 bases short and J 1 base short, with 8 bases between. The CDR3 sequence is CASSYRSGNTEAFF. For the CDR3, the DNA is TGTGCCAGCAGTTACAGGTCCGGGAACACTGAAGCTTTCTTT.

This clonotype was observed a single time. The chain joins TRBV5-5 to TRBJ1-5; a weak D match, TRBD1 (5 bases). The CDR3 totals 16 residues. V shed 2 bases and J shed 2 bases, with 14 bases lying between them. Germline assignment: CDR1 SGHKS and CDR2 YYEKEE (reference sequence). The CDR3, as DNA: TGTGCCAGCAGCTTTACCGGGGGGGGGGGCAATCAGCCCCAGCATTTT. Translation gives CASSFTGGGGNQPQHF.

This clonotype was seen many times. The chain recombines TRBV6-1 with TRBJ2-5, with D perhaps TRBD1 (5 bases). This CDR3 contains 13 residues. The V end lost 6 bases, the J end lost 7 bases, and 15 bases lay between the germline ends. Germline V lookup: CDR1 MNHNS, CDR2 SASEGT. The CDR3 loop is CASSPSTVTTQYF. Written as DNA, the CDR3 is TGTGCCAGCAGCCCTTCGACAGTGACGACCCAGTACTTC.

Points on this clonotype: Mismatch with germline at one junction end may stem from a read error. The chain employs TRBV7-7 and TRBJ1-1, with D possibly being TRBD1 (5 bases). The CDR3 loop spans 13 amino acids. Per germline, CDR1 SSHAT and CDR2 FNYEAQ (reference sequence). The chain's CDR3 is CASSSDRESEAFF. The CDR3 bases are TGTGCTAGCAGCTCAGACAGAGAGTCTGAAGCTTTCTTT.

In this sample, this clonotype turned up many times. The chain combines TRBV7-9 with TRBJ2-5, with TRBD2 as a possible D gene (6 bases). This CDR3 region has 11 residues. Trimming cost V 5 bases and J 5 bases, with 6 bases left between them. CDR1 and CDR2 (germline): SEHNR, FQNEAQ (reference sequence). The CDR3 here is CASSRGETQYF. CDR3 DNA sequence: TGTGCCAGCAGCCGGGGGGAGACCCAGTACTTC. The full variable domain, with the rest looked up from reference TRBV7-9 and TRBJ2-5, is DTGVSQNPRHKITKRGQNVTFRCDPISEHNRLYWYRQTLGQGPEFLTYFQNEAQLEKSRLLSDRFSAERPKGSFSTLEIQRTEQGDSAMYLCASSRGETQYFGPGTRLLVL.

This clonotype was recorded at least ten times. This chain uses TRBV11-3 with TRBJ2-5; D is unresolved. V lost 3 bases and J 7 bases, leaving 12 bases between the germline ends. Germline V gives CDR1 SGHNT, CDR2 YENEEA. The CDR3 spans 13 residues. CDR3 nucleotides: TGTGCCAGCAGCTTTGCCCTTGAAGGGACCCAGTACTTC. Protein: CASSFALEGTQYF.

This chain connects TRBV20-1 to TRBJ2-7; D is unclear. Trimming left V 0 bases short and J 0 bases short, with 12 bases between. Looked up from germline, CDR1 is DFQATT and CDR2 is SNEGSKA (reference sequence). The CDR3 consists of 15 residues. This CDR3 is CSARDIFQLSYEQYF. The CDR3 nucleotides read TGCAGTGCTAGAGATATATTTCAGCTCTCCTACGAGCAGTACTTC.

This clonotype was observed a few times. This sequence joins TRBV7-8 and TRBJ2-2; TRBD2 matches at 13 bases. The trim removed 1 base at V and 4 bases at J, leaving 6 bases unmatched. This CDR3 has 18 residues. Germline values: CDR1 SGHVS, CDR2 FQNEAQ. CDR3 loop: CASSLGLGLAGPTGELFF. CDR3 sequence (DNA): TGTGCCAGCAGCTTAGGCCTGGGACTAGCGGGACCCACCGGGGAGCTGTTTTTT.

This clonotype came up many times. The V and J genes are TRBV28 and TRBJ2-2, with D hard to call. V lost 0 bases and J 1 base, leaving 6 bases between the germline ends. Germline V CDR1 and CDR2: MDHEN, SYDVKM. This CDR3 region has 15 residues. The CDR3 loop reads CASSLWAVNTGELFF. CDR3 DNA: TGTGCCAGCAGTTTATGGGCAGTGAACACCGGGGAGCTGTTTTTT.

The chain's CDR3 is CATSRVDRLLGEQYF. The CDR3 coding sequence is TGTGCCACCAGCAGAGTAGACAGACTTCTAGGCGAGCAGTACTTC. The rearrangement joins TRBV15 to TRBJ2-7; maybe TRBD1 (5 bases). This CDR3 has 15 residues. V was clipped by 1 base and J by 6 bases, with 16 bases between them. The germline gives CDR1 LNHNV, CDR2 YYDKDF (reference sequence).

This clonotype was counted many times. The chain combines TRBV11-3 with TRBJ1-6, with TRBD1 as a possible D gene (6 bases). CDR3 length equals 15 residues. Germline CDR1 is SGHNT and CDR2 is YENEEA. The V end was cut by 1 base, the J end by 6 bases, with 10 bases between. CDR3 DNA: TGTGCCAGCAGCTTAGTTTCGGACAGTAATTCACCCCTCCACTTT. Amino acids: CASSLVSDSNSPLHF.

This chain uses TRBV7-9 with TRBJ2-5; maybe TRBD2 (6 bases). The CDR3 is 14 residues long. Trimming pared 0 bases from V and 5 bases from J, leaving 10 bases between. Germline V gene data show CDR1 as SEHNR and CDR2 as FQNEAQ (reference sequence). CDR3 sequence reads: CASSLAGGTETQYF. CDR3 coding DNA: TGTGCCAGCAGCTTAGCGGGAGGAACTGAGACCCAGTACTTC.

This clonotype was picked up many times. The CDR3 sequence: CASSRQGKQFF. CDR3 in DNA: TGTGCCAGCAGTAGACAGGGTAAGCAGTTCTTC. The V gene is TRBV2, the J gene TRBJ2-1; 7 nucleotides match TRBD1. Losses at the gene ends were 5 bases for V and 11 bases for J; bases not matched to a gene: 3. The CDR3 consists of 11 residues. Germline CDR1 reads SNHLY; CDR2 reads FYNNEI.

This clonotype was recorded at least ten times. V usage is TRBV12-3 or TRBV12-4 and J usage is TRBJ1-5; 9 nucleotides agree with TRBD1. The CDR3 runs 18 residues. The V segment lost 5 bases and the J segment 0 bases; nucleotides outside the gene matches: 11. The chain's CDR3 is CASSPWTGALGSNQPQHF. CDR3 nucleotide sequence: TGTGCCAGCAGTCCGTGGACAGGGGCCTTAGGTAGCAATCAGCCCCAGCATTTT.

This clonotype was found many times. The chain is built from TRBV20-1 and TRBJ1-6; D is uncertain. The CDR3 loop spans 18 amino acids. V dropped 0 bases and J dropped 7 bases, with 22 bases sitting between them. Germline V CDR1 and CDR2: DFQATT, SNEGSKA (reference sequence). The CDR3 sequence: CSARDQRELGRKNSPLHF. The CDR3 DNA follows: TGCAGTGCTAGAGATCAAAGGGAGCTTGGCAGGAAGAATTCACCCCTCCACTTT.

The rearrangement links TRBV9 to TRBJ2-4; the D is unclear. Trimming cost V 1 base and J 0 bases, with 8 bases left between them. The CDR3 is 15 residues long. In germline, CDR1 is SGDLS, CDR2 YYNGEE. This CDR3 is CASSVTSGAKNIQYF. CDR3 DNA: TGTGCCAGCAGCGTAACTTCCGGAGCCAAAAACATTCAGTACTTC.

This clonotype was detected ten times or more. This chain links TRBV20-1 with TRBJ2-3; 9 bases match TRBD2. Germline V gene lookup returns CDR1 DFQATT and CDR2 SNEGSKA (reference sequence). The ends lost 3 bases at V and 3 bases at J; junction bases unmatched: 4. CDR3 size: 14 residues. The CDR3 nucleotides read TGCAGTGCTAGCTTGCTAGCGGGAACAGATACGCAGTATTTT. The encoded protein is CSASLLAGTDTQYF.

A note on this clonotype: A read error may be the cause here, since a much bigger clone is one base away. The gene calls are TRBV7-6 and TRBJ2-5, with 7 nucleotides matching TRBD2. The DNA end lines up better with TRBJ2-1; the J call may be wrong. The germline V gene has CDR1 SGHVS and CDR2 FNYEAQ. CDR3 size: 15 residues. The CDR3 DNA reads TGTGCCAGCAGCTTAGTGGGACCTCCAGCGGGAGAGCAGTTCTTC. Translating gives CASSLVGPPAGEQFF.

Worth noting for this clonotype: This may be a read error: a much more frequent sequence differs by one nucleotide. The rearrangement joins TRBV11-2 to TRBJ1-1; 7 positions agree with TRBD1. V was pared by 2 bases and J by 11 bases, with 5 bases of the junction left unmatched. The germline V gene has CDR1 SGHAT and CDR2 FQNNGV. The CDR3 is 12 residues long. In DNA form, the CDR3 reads TGTGCCAGCAGCTTAATGCGACAGGGCGCTTTCTTT. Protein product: CASSLMRQGAFF.

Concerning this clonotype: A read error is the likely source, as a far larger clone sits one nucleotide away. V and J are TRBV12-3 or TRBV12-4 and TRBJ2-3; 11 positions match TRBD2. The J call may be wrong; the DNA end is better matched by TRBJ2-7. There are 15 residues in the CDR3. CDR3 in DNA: TGTGCCAGTAGACAGGGATTAGCTAGCGGGAGGGAGCAGTACTTC. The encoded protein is CASRQGLASGREQYF.

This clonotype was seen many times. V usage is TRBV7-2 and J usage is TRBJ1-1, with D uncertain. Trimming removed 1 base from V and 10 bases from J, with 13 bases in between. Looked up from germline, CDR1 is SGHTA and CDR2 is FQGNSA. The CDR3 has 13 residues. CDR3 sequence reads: CASSLENGVGAFF. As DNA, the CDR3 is TGTGCCAGCAGCTTAGAGAACGGCGTCGGAGCTTTCTTT.

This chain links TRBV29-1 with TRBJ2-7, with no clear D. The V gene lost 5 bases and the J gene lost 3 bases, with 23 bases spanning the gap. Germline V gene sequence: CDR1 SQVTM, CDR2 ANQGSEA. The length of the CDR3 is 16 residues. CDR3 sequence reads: CSVKWWRIGKNYEQYF. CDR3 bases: TGCAGCGTTAAATGGTGGCGCATCGGCAAGAACTACGAGCAGTACTTC.